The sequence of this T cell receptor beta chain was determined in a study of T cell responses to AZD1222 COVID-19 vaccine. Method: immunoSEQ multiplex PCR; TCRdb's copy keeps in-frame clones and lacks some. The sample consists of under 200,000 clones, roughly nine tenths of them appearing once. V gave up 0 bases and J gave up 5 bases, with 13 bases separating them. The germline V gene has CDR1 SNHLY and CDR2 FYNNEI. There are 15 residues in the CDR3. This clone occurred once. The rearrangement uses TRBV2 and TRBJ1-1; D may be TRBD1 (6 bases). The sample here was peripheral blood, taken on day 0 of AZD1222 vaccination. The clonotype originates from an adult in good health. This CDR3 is CASSEAGGRETEAFF. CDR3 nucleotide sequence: TGTGCCAGCAGTGAAGCGGGGGGGCGGGAAACTGAAGCTTTCTTT.